This TCR beta chain was recovered during a study of blood T cell repertoires in COVID-19. About the study: Donors in the United States, Italy and Spain gave samples during acute or convalescent COVID-19.

The table came from immunoSEQ multiplex PCR; TCRdb's copy has only in-frame clones and leaves some out. The sample carries 250,000 to 350,000 clones, roughly 90% recorded once. Germline CDR1 and CDR2: PRHDT and FYEKMQ (reference sequence). J gave up 7 bases and V 4 bases, and 8 bases lay outside the gene matches. The CDR3 extends over 15 amino acids. The sequence was obtained from a young woman with COVID-19, enrolled during active disease. Sequenced sample: peripheral blood. This chain connects TRBV13 to TRBJ1-4; TRBD1 agrees at 8 bases. CDR3 region: CASSSGRGLSEKLFF. CDR3 nucleotides: TGTGCCAGCAGCTCGGGCAGGGGGCTGAGTGAAAAACTGTTTTTT.